This T cell receptor beta chain came from a study of blood T cells in healthy people across ages. Germline V CDR1 and CDR2: SGHRS, YFSETQ. Trimming removed 0 bases from V and 8 bases from J; junction bases left unmatched: 6. The CDR3 extends over 14 amino acids. About this clonotype: Its antigen is still unknown.

Whole-study results and caveats: When one million T cells were used, diversity estimates were thought to be underestimates.

Next came a second PCR, run for about 6 to 11 cycles, which used a sample-barcoded 5' primer along with a J-beta primer mix. In TCRdb, the 5' RACE reads were re-called with MiXCR into one record per CDR3 protein. The sample contains hundreds of thousands of distinct CDR3 sequences, around 38% of which appear only once. The clonotype originates from an elderly man in good health. The J gene is TRBJ1-2, the V gene TRBV5-1, with 8 bases that match TRBD1. The specimen was blood. The CDR3 bases are TGCGCCAGCAGCTTGGGGGGGACAGGAGAGGGCTACACCTTC. Its protein is CASSLGGTGEGYTF. The whole variable domain, remainder taken from reference TRBV5-1 and TRBJ1-2, is KAGVTQTPRYLIKTRGQQVTLSCSPISGHRSVSWYQQTPGQGLQFLFEYFSETQRNKGNFPGRFSGRQFSNSRSEMNVSTLELGDSALYLCASSLGGTGEGYTFGSGTRLTVV.